Given below is one T cell receptor beta chain in context. Its antigen is not identified. Germline and junction disagree at one end, which may indicate a read error. The data were obtained in a study of T cells in Graves' hyperthyroidism and ophthalmopathy. Study-wide results and limits: Blood samples included most of the expanded thyroid clonotypes exceeding 0.001.

Uncontrolled infection, other autoimmune disease, pregnancy or lactation disqualified patients from enrolment. On the basis of clinical symptoms, serum thyroxine and TRAb, thyroid ultrasound and orbital computed tomography, diagnoses were made. Authors of the study amplified TCR beta CDR3 regions from RNA transcripts. During a first-round RT-PCR of the TCR CDR3, the HTBI primer set was used. Using its own MiXCR run on the multiplex PCR reads, TCRdb lists one record per CDR3 protein. Of hundreds of thousands of distinct CDR3 sequences in the sample, less than 45% were seen once. Germline V lookup: CDR1 MNHNS, CDR2 SASEGT. The CDR3 length is 14 residues.

The chain combines TRBV6-1 with TRBJ2-5, with TRBD1 identical over 8 bases. Sequencing was done on a sample of peripheral blood or thyroid tissue (not recorded which). The source of this sequence is an adult man with Graves' disease, either hyperthyroidism or ophthalmopathy (not recorded which). CDR3 sequence: CAISELQGEETQYF. CDR3 bases: TGTGCCATCAGTGAATTACAGGGGGAAGAGACCCAGTACTTC.